Below, one T cell receptor (beta chain) is given with its context. As yet, its antigen is unknown. The sample comes from a study of a mutant IDH1 vaccine in newly diagnosed glioma. Time point meaning: week 47, end of study. Vaccination used 300 ug of mutant IDH1 20-mer peptide per dose, with topical imiquimod. TCRdb's copy holds only in-frame clones and misses some; the assay was immunoSEQ multiplex PCR. The sample yields approximately 60,000 clones, about four fifths seen once. This specimen consisted of PBMCs, obtained from a glioma patient whose treatment included an IDH1 peptide vaccine. This clonotype was sampled from a woman in her 50s with glioma.

CDR3 DNA: TGTGCCAGCAGCCCACTGACTGGGACCGGGGAGCTGTTTTTT. Translation: CASSPLTGTGELFF. The V and J genes are TRBV7-2 and TRBJ2-2; D gene ambiguous. The CDR3 loop spans 14 amino acids. Germline CDR1 reads SGHTA; CDR2 reads FQGNSA. Deletions cut 5 bases from V and 5 bases from J, with 12 bases between.